This T cell receptor beta chain was sequenced in a study of blood T cell repertoires in COVID-19. As for the study in general: Sites across the United States, Italy and Spain contributed samples from acute and convalescent COVID-19. Sample material is recorded as cDNA or gDNA derived from T cells, B-cell-depleted T cells, or PBMCs.

Original data processing: By means of reference gene primer amplification, nucleated cell counts were estimated. Sequencing used immunoSEQ multiplex PCR; TCRdb keeps in-frame clones, though not all of them. V and J calls and clone size are copied from that table; D and trimming were computed from the DNA. The table includes about 36,000 clones, 78% detected once. The CDR3 runs 16 residues. With 8 bases removed from V and 7 bases from J, the gap between germline ends came to 25 bases. The germline V gene has CDR1 LGHNA and CDR2 YNFKEQ. Sequences were obtained from peripheral blood. This chain joins TRBV4-2 and TRBJ2-3; D may be TRBD2 (6 bases). The source is a man aged 55 to 70 with acute or convalescent COVID-19. The CDR3 reads CASAPLAGSSGNTQYF. CDR3 DNA sequence: TGTGCCAGCGCCCCCTTAGCCGGGAGTTCGGGAAATACGCAGTATTTT.